The subject of this entry is one TCR beta chain. As yet, its antigen is unknown. The germline V gene encodes CDR1 WSHSY and CDR2 SAAADI. Trimming removed 6 bases from V and 2 bases from J; junction bases left unmatched: 8. The CDR3 runs to 17 residues. The entry originates in a study of beta chain features in type 1 diabetes. Study as a whole: No patient-donor differences in age, gender, total cells or subset yield. General observations from the study: Significant though moderate, a shortening of TCRB CDR3s appeared in all four CD4+ subsets of Type 1 diabetes patients.

Expressed TCRB transcripts were sequenced, since all the RNA that had been isolated was reverse transcribed. Assay: immunoSEQ multiplex PCR; the TCRdb copy retains only in-frame clones and omits some. Of 680,000 or so clones in the sample, roughly 13% were seen once. This TCR came from a man younger than 30 with type 1 diabetes. The rearrangement links TRBV10-2 to TRBJ2-7; TRBD2 aligns across 15 bases. Input material: naive CD4+ T cells from blood. In DNA form, the CDR3 reads TGCGCCAGCAGGGTTGGACTAGCGGGGGGGACCGCCTACGAGCAGTACTTC. This translates into CASRVGLAGGTAYEQYF.